The clone carrying this T cell receptor beta chain was observed a handful of times. The data were taken from a study of regulatory T cells in long-lasting Graves disease. Sequencing libraries for TCR beta were prepared with iRepertoire HTBI primers and Arm-PCR of CDR3 regions. TCRdb reprocessed the multiplex PCR reads via MiXCR and lists one record per CDR3 protein. Among about 540,000 distinct CDR3 sequences listed, about 13% were seen once. This CDR3 spans 14 amino acids. V lost 0 bases and J lost 1, with 6 bases in between. Germline CDR1 and CDR2: LNHDA and SQIVND (reference sequence). The time point is: newly diagnosed GD, antithyroid drugs for less than 3 months. PBMC RNA served as the TCR library source. The same specimen was also included in a second study, on T cells in Graves' hyperthyroidism and ophthalmopathy.

The source material was peripheral blood mononuclear cells (PBMCs), sampled at new diagnosis, from a patient treated with antithyroid drugs. The receptor was isolated from a man under 40 with Graves disease. The chain combines TRBV19 with TRBJ1-2; D not resolved. The CDR3 nucleotides read TGTGCCAGTAGTATAGAGGCCGGTAACTATGGCTACACCTTC. Translating it yields CASSIEAGNYGYTF.